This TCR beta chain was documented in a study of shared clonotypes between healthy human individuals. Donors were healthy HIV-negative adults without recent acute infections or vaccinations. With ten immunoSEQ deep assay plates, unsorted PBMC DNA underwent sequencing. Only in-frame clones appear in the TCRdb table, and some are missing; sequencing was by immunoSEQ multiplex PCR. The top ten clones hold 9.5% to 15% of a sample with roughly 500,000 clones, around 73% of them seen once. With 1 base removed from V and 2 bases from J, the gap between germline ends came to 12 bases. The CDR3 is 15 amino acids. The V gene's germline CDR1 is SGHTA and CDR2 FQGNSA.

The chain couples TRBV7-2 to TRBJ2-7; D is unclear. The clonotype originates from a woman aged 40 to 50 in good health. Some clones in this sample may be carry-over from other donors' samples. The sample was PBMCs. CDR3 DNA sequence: TGTGCCAGCAGCTTAGAAGATTCGCCACCCTACGAGCAGTACTTC. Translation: CASSLEDSPPYEQYF.